This T cell receptor (beta chain) was observed in a study of cytomegalovirus exposure and HLA in healthy donors (dated by TCRdb to 2016 to 2017). About the study as a whole: According to an earlier analysis of a few hundred of the donors, about 179 million T cells yielded 117 million unique TCR beta sequences and approximately 300 Gb of sequence data. The study profiled the T cell repertoires of hundreds of subjects by immunosequencing and related them to cytomegalovirus serostatus. To decide whether each TCR beta V gene segment behaved as functional or pseudogenic, an earlier analysis of nearly 600 of the donors relied on high-throughput TCR beta sequencing. About 300 gigabases of sequencing data and 91 million or so unique TCR sequences made up an early release that covered around 640 HLA-typed donors. Of the approximately 370 genotyped donors, 81% were placed in the genetic ancestry cluster associated with self-reported Caucasian donors. Donor age, sex, ethnicity and CMV serostatus were collected together with the repertoire data. The number of donors typed differed by locus, with roughly 620-630 for A, B, C, DRB1 and DQB1, about 500 for DQA1, approximately 580 for DPA1, and about 450 for DPB1. In a later analysis, previously published TCR beta repertoires from 666 donors were re-analyzed and high-resolution HLA genotyping was added so that TCR occurrence patterns could be studied. The study was designed to test whether signatures of past pathogen exposure could be identified by cataloging public T cell receptors. Rather than using new phenotypic data, the later analysis identified candidate immune exposures from TCR beta sequences and from how often those sequences occurred across donors. All discovery cohort repertoires had been generated on a single sequencing platform. Because of strong linkage in the cohort, 4 to 6 DR-DQ haplotypes were treated as single units for association and clustering. To predict cytomegalovirus infection status, the study brought together high-throughput TCR immunosequencing, statistical association of individual TCRs with disease status, and machine learning. Besides the first cohort of more than 650 subjects, a separate validation cohort made up of 120 different subjects was used. A later genetic analysis used genome-wide SNP genotypes for about 65% of the 666 donors, treating that subset as a discovery cohort. Class I and class II HLA loci were covered by the typing at four-digit resolution. Across some 400 genotyped donors of the cohort, an average of roughly 230,000 unique TCR beta nucleotide sequences per donor were sequenced, and approximately 17% of those sequences were non-productive. What the authors observed across the whole study: A later analysis found that HLA-associated TCR beta chains were more clonally expanded and had lower generation probabilities than equally common non-associated chains. About 17 rarely observed V segments, including chromosome 9 orphons, were excluded from the earlier analysis of about 610 of the donors because counts were too low. A further reported finding was that TCR beta sequences accurately predicted the HLA-A and HLA-B alleles for most subjects in the first cohort. Only TCR beta chains were sequenced in this cohort, and the absence of alpha or paired-chain data limited detectable features. Linkage disequilibrium might explain the correlated functional status among segregating V segments, but an unknown experimental factor could not be excluded. In a later analysis, some 18,000 TCR beta sequences were associated with specific HLA alleles at a false discovery rate of 0.05. In vitro tests confirmed that a few of the cytomegalovirus-associated TCR beta chains recognize cytomegalovirus antigens. Some IMGT-functional V segments, including TRBV6-2 and TRBV6-3, could not be told apart with the 87-base-pair reads, so those segments were excluded. Assigning TCR associations to individual alleles was difficult when HLA alleles, especially DR and DQ, strongly co-occurred. Most CMV-associated TCR beta chains appeared to be HLA-restricted in a later analysis, and the HLA associations seemed to be driven largely by CMV exposure. The only immune exposure information available for the cohort was CMV serostatus. The authors suggested that the approach could potentially be extended to other disease states and immunological phenotypes. In a later analysis, TCR association rates were found to vary across HLA loci, with the most associated TCRs seen for DRB1 alleles and the fewest for HLA-C alleles. A total of roughly 160 TCR beta chains were listed by the study as associated with cytomegalovirus. In a later analysis, several top co-occurrence clusters were reported to appear linked to parvovirus B19, influenza, CMV and Epstein-Barr virus. An earlier analysis of some 560 of the donors showed that most TCR beta V segments appeared in productive rearrangements either about 87% or about 30% of the time, which broadly matched IMGT annotations. The presence/absence analyses assumed that sequencing depth was roughly uniform across donors, and that assumption may not be true. While some public TCRs were present in many individuals, most TCR sequences turned up only very rarely across donors. Cytomegalovirus status was reported to be diagnosed by the classifier with high specificity and sensitivity in both the original and validation cohorts. According to a later genetic analysis, donors in an Asian-associated ancestry cluster had fewer N-insertions in productive TCRs than the approximately 710-donor mean. The sequencing pipeline was judged likely to have produced a cluster of highly shared sequence variants as a technical artifact. Because some donors lacked HLA typing at each locus, the association tests relied only on the typed subset. An association between a missense DCLRE1C variant and V-gene and J-gene trimming of TCR beta chains was found in a later genetic analysis and replicated in an independent cohort.

CDR1 and CDR2 are read off the germline V gene (reference sequence) as LNHDA and SQIVND. V trim: 1 base; J trim: 7 bases; unmatched bases: 10. From its cysteine to its phenylalanine, the CDR3 spans 15 amino acids. Of the read, only the CDR3 DNA is kept; its 45 bases are in frame from base 1. Libraries were made using the immunoSEQ multiplex PCR assay. For the multiplex PCR, a mixture combining 60 forward primers for TCR Vbeta segments and 13 reverse primers for TCR Jbeta segments was used. A multiplex PCR assay on genomic DNA amplified the CDR3 region of rearranged TCR beta genes. On the Illumina HiSeq System, the amplified TCR beta libraries were sequenced as 87-base-pair reads. From the authors' description of their analysis: A later analysis tallied around 82 million unique TCR beta chains across the 640 or so repertoires, and some 12 million of those chains were shared by two or more donors. Raw reads were error-corrected and collapsed into unique sequences with a nearest-neighbor algorithm that merged closely related sequences to remove PCR and sequencing errors. V, D and J gene segments were assigned by aligning CDR3 sequences to IMGT reference sequences. Each retained sequence needed at least a six-nucleotide match to both a V gene segment and a J gene segment. Rearrangements were called productive when the CDR3 lacked stop codons and stayed in frame with V and J; all others were non-productive. Following IMGT convention, CDR3 was defined as the stretch from the second conserved V-encoded cysteine up to the conserved J-encoded phenylalanine. The earlier analysis of fewer than 700 of the donors excluded sequences that lacked an unambiguous match to a single V gene segment. In an earlier analysis of several hundred of the donors, V segments were called functional above 56.7% productive rearrangements and were called segregating when the between-donor standard deviation exceeded 5%. A statistical classification framework was developed to diagnose cytomegalovirus status using the catalog of TCR beta chain sequences. V and J gene assignment, in a later analysis, came from comparing TCR nucleotide sequences with IMGT/GENE-DB human TR gene sequences. Using the TCRdist pipeline, a later analysis assigned CDR3 sequences along with most-parsimonious VDJ recombination scenarios. In a later analysis, each TCR beta chain was defined by its CDR3 amino acid sequence together with its V-gene family, and reads without a unique V-gene family were excluded. In a later analysis, several hundred highly shared, low-generation-probability nucleotide sequences were removed to address suspected cross-contamination and a sequencing artifact. For each public chain, a later analysis derived a clonal expansion index from normalized ranks of inferred template counts within each repertoire. Generation probabilities in a later analysis came from a VDJ recombination model fitted to out-of-frame rearrangements, and those results were checked against IGoR. In a later analysis, TCR-TCR, TCR-HLA and TCR-CMV co-occurrence was scored with hypergeometric tests, and a repertoire-size bias correction was applied to TCR pairs. A later analysis estimated false discovery rates by permuting HLA or CMV assignments 20 times. In a later analysis, co-occurring TCRs were grouped using DBSCAN, with TCRdist sequence similarity added in when clustering inside HLA-allele-positive subsets. Repertoires with fewer than 30,000 or more than 120,000 public chains were left out of co-occurrence clustering, as were about five repertoires with anomalous nucleotide sharing. In its TCRdb copy, this immuneACCESS table keeps in-frame sequences only and misses some clones. Where compared with another copy, unresolved V genes explain less than half of these, and the others have no known cause. The V and J calls and the clone size are those of that table, but D and trimming were determined from the DNA. The table for this sample lists about 160,000 clones; around 84% of them were counted only once. The biggest ten clones account for 1.9% of the sample.

Concerning this clone itself: Its antigen is currently not known. No quality values exist for individual bases; no much larger clone is one base distant.

The cohort consisted of fewer than 700 healthy bone marrow donors. All cohort members were sampled while nominally healthy, although unrecorded immune exposures were likely present. The donor was CMV seronegative and belonged to the group of under 400 seronegative cohort members. Each donor provided a peripheral blood sample, and peripheral blood mononuclear cells were used for TCR beta sequencing. The Qiagen DNeasy Blood Extraction Kit was used to extract genomic DNA from the blood cell samples. The rearrangement combines TRBV19 with TRBJ2-7; 7 nucleotides in the junction match TRBD1. The sequence was obtained from a young man in good health and CMV-seronegative. Sequencing used PBMCs. The CDR3 protein sequence reads: CASSIVLQGVGEQYF. The DNA sequence is as follows: TGTGCCAGTAGTATAGTTCTCCAGGGGGTCGGAGAGCAGTACTTC.